This TCR beta chain was identified in a study of shared clonotypes between healthy human individuals. In replicate PCRs of sorted subsets, roughly 200 ng DNA, approximately 32,000 T cell genomes, was used. Method: immunoSEQ multiplex PCR; TCRdb's copy keeps in-frame clones and lacks some. The sample has around 2.1 million clones, under 97% seen once. The sample was naive CD4+ T cells sorted from blood. Specified subset: CD45RA+ positively selected. This clonotype originated in a man between 18 and 35 years old in good health.

DNA for the CDR3: TGTGCCAGCACTGGAGGCTATGAAAAACTGTTTTTT. Protein: CASTGGYEKLFF. This chain joins TRBV2 and TRBJ1-4; D uncertain. V lost 7 bases, J lost 6 bases, and 9 bases lay in between. Germline V lookup: CDR1 SNHLY, CDR2 FYNNEI. The CDR3 is 12 residues long.